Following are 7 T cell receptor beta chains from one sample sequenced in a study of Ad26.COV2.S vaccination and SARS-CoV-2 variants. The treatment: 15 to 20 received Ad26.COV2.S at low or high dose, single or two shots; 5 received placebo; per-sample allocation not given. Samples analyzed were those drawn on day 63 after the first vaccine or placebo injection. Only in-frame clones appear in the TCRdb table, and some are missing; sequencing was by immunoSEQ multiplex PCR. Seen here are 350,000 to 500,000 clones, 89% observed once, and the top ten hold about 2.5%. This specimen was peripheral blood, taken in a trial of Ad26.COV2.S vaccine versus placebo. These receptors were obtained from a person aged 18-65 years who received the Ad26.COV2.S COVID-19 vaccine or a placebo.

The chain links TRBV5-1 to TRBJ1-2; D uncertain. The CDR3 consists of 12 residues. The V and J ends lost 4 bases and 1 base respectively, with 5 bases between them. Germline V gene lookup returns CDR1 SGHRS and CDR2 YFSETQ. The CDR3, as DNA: TGCGCCAGCAGCCCGGATAACTATGGCTACACCTTC. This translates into CASSPDNYGYTF.

The CDR3 DNA follows: TGTGCCAGCAACCCCCTAGGACAGGGAGACTACACCTTC. It is translated as CASNPLGQGDYTF. This rearrangement joins TRBV2 to TRBJ1-2; 8 nucleotides match TRBD1. Per the germline V gene, CDR1 is SNHLY and CDR2 is FYNNEI. There are 13 residues in the CDR3. The V and J ends lost 7 bases and 10 bases, in that order; junction bases with no gene match: 11.

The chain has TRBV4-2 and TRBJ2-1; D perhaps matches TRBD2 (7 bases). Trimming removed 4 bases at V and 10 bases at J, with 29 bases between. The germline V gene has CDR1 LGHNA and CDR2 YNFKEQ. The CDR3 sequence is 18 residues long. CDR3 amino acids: CASSRATAKGSPGGEQFF. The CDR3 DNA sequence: TGTGCCAGCAGCCGAGCCACTGCTAAGGGAAGCCCGGGGGGCGAGCAGTTCTTC.

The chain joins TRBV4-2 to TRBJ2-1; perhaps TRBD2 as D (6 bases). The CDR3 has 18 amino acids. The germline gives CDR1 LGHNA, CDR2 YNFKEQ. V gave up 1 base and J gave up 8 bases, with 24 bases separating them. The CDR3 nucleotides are TGTGCCAGCAGCCAAGGAAGGCGAGGAACTAGCAGCGGGTATGAGCAGTTCTTC. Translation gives CASSQGRRGTSSGYEQFF.

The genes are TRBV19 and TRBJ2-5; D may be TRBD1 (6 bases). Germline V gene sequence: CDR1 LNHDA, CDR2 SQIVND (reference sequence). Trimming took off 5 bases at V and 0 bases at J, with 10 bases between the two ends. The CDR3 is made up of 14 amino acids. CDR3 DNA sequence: TGTGCCAGTAGTGAAACAGGGTACCAAGAGACCCAGTACTTC. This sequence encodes CASSETGYQETQYF. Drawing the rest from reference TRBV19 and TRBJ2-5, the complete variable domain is DGGITQSPKYLFRKEGQNVTLSCEQNLNHDAMYWYRQDPGQGLRLIYYSQIVNDFQKGDIAEGYSVSREKKESFPLTVTSAQKNPTAFYLCASSETGYQETQYFGPGTRLLVL.

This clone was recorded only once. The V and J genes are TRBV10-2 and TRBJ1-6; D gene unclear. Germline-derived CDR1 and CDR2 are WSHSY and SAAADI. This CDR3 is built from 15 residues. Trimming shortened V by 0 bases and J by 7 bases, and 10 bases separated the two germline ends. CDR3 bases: TGCGCCAGCAGTGAGTCGATGGTATCGAATTCACCCCTCCACTTT. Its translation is CASSESMVSNSPLHF.

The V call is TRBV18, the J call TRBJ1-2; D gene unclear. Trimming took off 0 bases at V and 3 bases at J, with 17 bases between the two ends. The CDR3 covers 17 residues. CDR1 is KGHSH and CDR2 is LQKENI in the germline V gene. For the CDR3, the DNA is TGTGCCAGCTCACCACCTTCCCGCAGACACGGAGACTATGGCTACACCTTC. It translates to CASSPPSRRHGDYGYTF.